One and the same sample provided the 31 T cell receptor beta chains below, sequenced in a study of T cell repertoires in cytomegalovirus infection. Each CDR3 protein is one row after TCRdb ran MiXCR on the reads. The sample lists about 830,000 distinct CDR3 sequences; 32% were seen once. Antigen specificity for these receptors is unknown. The specimen was cultured CD8+ T cells from PBMCs, collected from culture after CMV antigen stimulation. The receptors come from a human donor in good health (CMV status not recorded). Some clones in this sample may be carry-over from other donors' samples.

There are a few counts of this clonotype. The genes are TRBV13 and TRBJ2-5, with D perhaps given as TRBD1 or TRBD2 (5 bases each). Trimming stripped 5 bases from V and 4 bases from J, with 20 bases between. The germline gives CDR1 PRHDT, CDR2 FYEKMQ (reference sequence). The CDR3 is made up of 16 amino acids. The CDR3 region has the DNA TGTGCCAGCAGCGGCTCCGGGACCCTCCGACGAGAGACCCAGTACTTC. It specifies CASSGSGTLRRETQYF.

This rearrangement joins TRBV11-2 to TRBJ2-1; D is undetermined. This CDR3 comprises 14 residues. The V end lost 2 bases, the J end lost 7 bases, and 12 bases lay between the germline ends. CDR1 and CDR2 from the germline V gene are SGHAT and FQNNGV. DNA of the CDR3: TGTGCCAGCAGCTTACCGATACGAAGGAATGAGCAGTTCTTC. Translated, it gives CASSLPIRRNEQFF.

About this clonotype: The junction and the germline gene differ at one end; a read error may be behind it. The rearrangement links TRBV4-1 to TRBJ1-6; 9 bases fit TRBD1. Germline V lookup: CDR1 MGHRA, CDR2 YSYEKL. This CDR3 is built from 14 residues. The CDR3 DNA sequence: TGTGCCAGGAGCCCCGGGACAGGGCACGCTCCCCTCCACTTT. This codes for CARSPGTGHAPLHF.

The chain carries TRBV14 and TRBJ2-7; D assignment may be TRBD1 or TRBD2 (5 bases each). This CDR3 region has 15 residues. V was trimmed by 3 bases and J by 2 bases, leaving 14 bases between them. Germline assignment: CDR1 SGHDN and CDR2 FVKESK. In DNA form, the CDR3 reads TGTGCCAGCAGCCAGGGACCCCGTGGCACCTACGAGCAGTACGTC. The encoded protein is CASSQGPRGTYEQYV.

V is TRBV5-4 and J is TRBJ2-3; D is possibly TRBD2 (5 bases). The CDR3 loop spans 15 amino acids. V dropped 0 bases and J dropped 0 bases, with 8 bases sitting between them. Germline values: CDR1 SGHNT, CDR2 YYREEE (reference sequence). This chain's CDR3 is CASSLVGESTDTQYF. DNA of the CDR3: TGTGCCAGCAGCTTGGTTGGGGAGAGCACAGATACGCAGTATTTT.

The sample holds a few counts of this clonotype. The J gene is TRBJ2-4, the V gene TRBV12-3 or TRBV12-4; tentatively, D is TRBD2 (6 bases). This CDR3 spans 17 amino acids. V was pared by 1 base and J by 0 bases, with 13 bases between. CDR3 nucleotide sequence: TGTGCCAGCAGTTTAGTGGGACTGACCCTAGCCAAAAACATTCAGTACTTC. Translation gives CASSLVGLTLAKNIQYF.

This clonotype was recorded many times. V is TRBV7-6 and J is TRBJ1-1, with D perhaps matching TRBD1 (6 bases). Trimming removed 4 bases at V and 5 bases at J, with 11 bases between. CDR1 and CDR2 (germline): SGHVS, FNYEAQ. This CDR3 spans 13 amino acids. Written as DNA, the CDR3 is TGTGCCAGCAGCTCGGGGGGCCGTACTGAAGCTTTCTTT. This sequence encodes CASSSGGRTEAFF.

The chain recombines TRBV9 with TRBJ1-3; D not certain. Germline V gene sequence: CDR1 SGDLS, CDR2 YYNGEE. V dropped 4 bases and J dropped 0 bases, with 17 bases sitting between them. The CDR3 has 17 amino acids. The CDR3 nucleotides read TGTGCCAGCAGCCCCGAATCGGTGCGCTCCTCTGGAAACACCATATATTTT. Encoded protein: CASSPESVRSSGNTIYF.

The chain has TRBV5-1 and TRBJ2-3; D may be TRBD1 (6 bases). V was clipped by 7 bases and J by 5 bases, with 14 bases between them. CDR3 size: 13 residues. Germline CDR1 and CDR2: SGHRS and YFSETQ. This CDR3 reads CASGGHPLDTQYF. DNA for the CDR3: TGCGCCAGCGGGGGACACCCTCTAGATACGCAGTATTTT.

This clonotype was detected a few times. V usage is TRBV7-9 and J usage is TRBJ1-5; possibly TRBD1 for D (5 bases). Trimming left V 1 base short and J 5 bases short, with 9 bases between. Germline CDR1 and CDR2: SEHNR and FQNEAQ (reference sequence). The CDR3 extends over 14 amino acids. CDR3 loop: CASSLVGVHQPQHF. The CDR3 coding sequence is TGTGCCAGCAGCTTAGTGGGGGTTCATCAGCCCCAGCATTTT.

The chain is built from TRBV10-3 and TRBJ1-1; 7 bases agree with TRBD1. Germline V gives CDR1 ENHRY, CDR2 SYGVKD. Losses at the gene ends were 2 bases for V and 5 bases for J; bases not matched to a gene: 5. The CDR3 loop spans 14 amino acids. CDR3 coding DNA: TGTGCCATCAGTGAGAGCAGGGGGAGTACTGAAGCTTTCTTT. This encodes CAISESRGSTEAFF.

CDR3 sequence reads: CAIRTGELGETQYF. The DNA for the CDR3 is TGTGCCATCAGGACAGGGGAGTTGGGAGAGACCCAGTACTTC. The rearrangement uses TRBV10-3 and TRBJ2-5; 8 bases map to TRBD1. The trim removed 6 bases at V and 4 bases at J, leaving 7 bases unmatched. There are 14 residues in the CDR3. Germline CDR1 is ENHRY and CDR2 is SYGVKD.

The genes are TRBV15 and TRBJ2-7; D may be TRBD1 (5 bases). Germline V lookup: CDR1 LNHNV, CDR2 YYDKDF (reference sequence). This CDR3 has 17 residues. V lost 4 bases and J 4 bases, leaving 23 bases between the germline ends. The CDR3 sequence is CATSTSRGGLYQYEQYF. CDR3 DNA sequence: TGTGCCACCAGCACTTCTAGGGGTGGGCTATACCAATACGAGCAGTACTTC.

This clonotype showed up many times. The V call is TRBV7-8, the J call TRBJ2-3; the D is unclear. This CDR3 comprises 14 residues. The V end was cut by 4 bases, the J end by 1 base, with 9 bases between. Germline loops: CDR1 SGHVS, CDR2 FQNEAQ. CDR3 DNA: TGTGCCAGCAGCTATGTTGGGGGCACAGATACGCAGTATTTT. It specifies CASSYVGGTDTQYF.

This clonotype was detected a few times. The chain combines TRBV5-6 with TRBJ1-1; no clear D gene. The germline CDR1 and CDR2 sequences are SGHDT and YYEEEE. Deletions cut 4 bases from V and 4 bases from J, with 14 bases between. The CDR3 has 14 residues. CDR3 sequence (DNA): TGTGCCAGCAGCGTGGGCATTGGGAGCACTGAAGCTTTCTTT. Protein sequence: CASSVGIGSTEAFF.

The sample holds many counts of this clonotype. This chain joins TRBV7-8 and TRBJ2-5; 9 bases map to TRBD2. CDR1 and CDR2 (germline): SGHVS, FQNEAQ. The ends lost 2 bases at V and 3 bases at J; junction bases unmatched: 7. The CDR3 totals 16 residues. The chain's CDR3 is CASSLRRTSAKETQYF. Written as DNA, the CDR3 is TGTGCCAGCAGCTTACGGAGGACTAGCGCTAAAGAGACCCAGTACTTC.

This clonotype was detected a few times. CDR3 protein: CASSSQGGKADTQYF. The CDR3 DNA reads TGTGCCAGCAGCTCGCAGGGGGGAAAGGCAGATACGCAGTATTTT. The V gene is TRBV7-2, the J gene TRBJ2-3; possibly TRBD1 for D (7 bases). V was pared by 4 bases and J by 4 bases, with 15 bases between. The germline V gene encodes CDR1 SGHTA and CDR2 FQGNSA. The CDR3 has 15 amino acids. The full variable domain, with the rest looked up from reference TRBV7-2 and TRBJ2-3, is GAGVSQSPSNKVTEKGKDVELRCDPISGHTALYWYRQSLGQGLEFLIYFQGNSAPDKSGLPSDRFSAERTGGSVSTLTIQRTQQEDSAVYLCASSSQGGKADTQYFGPGTRLTVL.

The V call is TRBV27, the J call TRBJ2-3; weak D call: TRBD1 (5 bases). CDR3 length: 12 residues. V was cut by 5 bases and J by 10 bases, with 13 bases left in between. CDR1 MNHEY and CDR2 SMNVEV come from the germline V gene (reference sequence). The DNA for the CDR3 is TGTGCCAGCAGTCCCCAGGGTAGAGCGCAGTATTTT. This translates into CASSPQGRAQYF.

V usage is TRBV4-3 and J usage is TRBJ2-1, with 15 bases aligning to TRBD2. With V trimmed by 1 base and J by 2 bases, 12 bases remained unmatched. Germline V gives CDR1 LGHNA, CDR2 YSLEER. The CDR3 covers 21 residues. CDR3 region: CASSQGMVGLAGGGTYNEQFF. For the CDR3, the DNA is TGCGCCAGCAGCCAAGGGATGGTGGGACTAGCGGGGGGCGGGACCTACAATGAGCAGTTCTTC.

This clonotype occurred a few times. The junction departs from germline at one end; a sequencing error may be responsible. J is TRBJ2-1 and V is TRBV24-1, with D possibly being TRBD2 (6 bases). Germline values: CDR1 KGHDR, CDR2 SFDVKD. The CDR3 consists of 14 residues. CDR3 sequence (DNA): TGTGCCACCAGTGATTGGGAGGTTCGGAATGGGCAGTTCTTC. It translates to CATSDWEVRNGQFF.

This clonotype was detected a few times. This chain links TRBV6-4 with TRBJ1-1, with D possibly matching TRBD1 (6 bases). Trimming left V 6 bases short and J 3 bases short, with 17 bases between. The germline V gene has CDR1 MRHNA and CDR2 SNTAGT. The CDR3 is made up of 15 amino acids. This CDR3 is CASSVGAAGYTEAFF. The CDR3 coding sequence is TGTGCCAGCAGCGTGGGGGCCGCTGGGTACACTGAAGCTTTCTTT.

This clonotype was recorded once. The chain couples TRBV4-1 to TRBJ1-4, with D tentatively TRBD1 (5 bases). The CDR3 has 15 residues. The germline V and J ends were trimmed by 4 bases and 7 bases, with 16 bases remaining between them. Germline V gene sequence: CDR1 MGHRA, CDR2 YSYEKL. The CDR3 sequence: CASSPAGGFGEKLFF. CDR3 DNA sequence: TGCGCCAGCAGCCCGGCGGGGGGGTTTGGTGAAAAACTGTTTTTT.

The chain carries TRBV5-1 and TRBJ2-1; no reliable D call. The CDR3 runs 15 residues. The V and J ends lost 0 bases and 5 bases respectively, with 12 bases between them. Germline lookup yields CDR1 SGHRS and CDR2 YFSETQ. The CDR3 nucleotides read TGCGCCAGCAGCTTGGCCCTAGTCGGACACAATGAGCAGTTCTTC. It is translated as CASSLALVGHNEQFF.

A few counts support this clonotype. The chain carries TRBV28 and TRBJ1-6; D might be TRBD1 (6 bases). V was clipped by 3 bases and J by 0 bases, with 9 bases between them. CDR1 is MDHEN and CDR2 is SYDVKM in the germline V gene. The CDR3 has 16 residues. For the CDR3, the DNA is TGTGCCAGCAGTTTTCAGGGGAGCTCCTATAATTCACCCCTCCACTTT. It specifies CASSFQGSSYNSPLHF.

This clonotype has ten or more counts. The rearrangement uses TRBV7-8 and TRBJ1-1; D may be TRBD1 (5 bases). The CDR3 is 11 amino acids. Between the trimmed V and J ends, which lost 6 bases and 7 bases, there was a span of 9 bases. The V gene's germline CDR1 is SGHVS and CDR2 FQNEAQ. The CDR3 loop is CASRWGGEAFF. CDR3 DNA: TGTGCCAGCAGGTGGGGCGGTGAAGCTTTCTTT. The full variable domain, with the rest looked up from reference TRBV7-8 and TRBJ1-1, is GAGVSQSPRYKVAKRGQDVALRCDPISGHVSLFWYQQALGQGPEFLTYFQNEAQLDKSGLPSDRFFAERPEGSVSTLKIQRTQQEDSAVYLCASRWGGEAFFGQGTRLTVV.

The chain joins TRBV6-5 to TRBJ1-2; D is uncertain. The CDR3 totals 13 residues. The V gene's germline CDR1 is MNHEY and CDR2 SVGAGI. V lost 0 bases to trimming and J lost 11 bases, with 13 bases between them. The CDR3 loop is CASSYSSELGYTF. Here the CDR3 DNA reads TGTGCCAGCAGTTACTCTTCAGAACTGGGGTACACCTTC.

This clonotype was counted at least ten times. The chain carries TRBV6-1 and TRBJ2-2; D may be TRBD1 (6 bases). In germline, CDR1 is MNHNS, CDR2 SASEGT. V was trimmed by 3 bases and J by 3 bases, leaving 17 bases between them. This CDR3 has 17 amino acids. Written as DNA, the CDR3 is TGTGCCAGCAGTGATTCACAGGGAAGTCTGTACACCGGGGAGCTGTTTTTT. It yields the protein CASSDSQGSLYTGELFF.

This clonotype occurred a few times. The chain combines TRBV6-5 with TRBJ2-5; TRBD1 matches at 7 bases. CDR3 length: 15 amino acids. From germline, CDR1 is MNHEY and CDR2 SVGAGI. V was pared by 4 bases and J by 5 bases, with 10 bases of the junction left unmatched. The CDR3 DNA is TGTGCCAGCAGTTTAAACAGGGGAGCGGTGGAGACCCAGTACTTC. Residues: CASSLNRGAVETQYF.

Ten or more counts support this clonotype. The gene calls are TRBV12-3 or TRBV12-4 and TRBJ1-1, with 7 bases that match TRBD1. V lost 6 bases and J lost 3; bases outside the gene matches: 4. The CDR3 contains 13 residues. CDR3 sequence: CASSLQGHTEAFF. In DNA, the CDR3 is TGTGCCAGCAGCCTACAGGGGCACACTGAAGCTTTCTTT.

Here the CDR3 reads CASSYPRLAVNTDTQYF. CDR3 in DNA: TGTGCCAGCAGTTACCCCCGCCTAGCGGTGAACACAGATACGCAGTATTTT. This chain uses TRBV6-6 with TRBJ2-3, with 7 bases lining up with TRBD2. Germline V gene lookup returns CDR1 MNHNY and CDR2 SVGAGI (reference sequence). The CDR3 runs 17 residues. V lost 2 bases, J lost 2 bases, and 10 bases stayed unmatched.

This chain links TRBV27 with TRBJ2-7; the match to TRBD1 covers 8 bases. J lost 4 bases, V lost 6 bases, and 11 bases had no gene match. The V gene's germline CDR1 is MNHEY and CDR2 SMNVEV (reference sequence). CDR3 length: 15 residues. CDR3 nucleotides: TGTGCCAGCAGGGCACTAGGACAGGGCGGGTACGAGCAGTACGTC. Encoded protein: CASRALGQGGYEQYV.